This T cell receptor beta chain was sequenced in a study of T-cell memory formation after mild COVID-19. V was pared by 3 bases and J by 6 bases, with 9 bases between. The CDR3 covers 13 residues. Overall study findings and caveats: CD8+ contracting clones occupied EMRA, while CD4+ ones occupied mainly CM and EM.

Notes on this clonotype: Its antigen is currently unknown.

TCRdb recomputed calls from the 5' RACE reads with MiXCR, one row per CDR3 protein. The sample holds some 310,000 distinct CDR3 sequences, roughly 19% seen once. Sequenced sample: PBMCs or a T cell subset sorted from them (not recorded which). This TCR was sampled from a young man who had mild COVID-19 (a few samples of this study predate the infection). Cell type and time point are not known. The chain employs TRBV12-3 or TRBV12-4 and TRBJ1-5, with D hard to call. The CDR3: CASSFERRQPQHF. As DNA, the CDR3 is TGTGCCAGCAGTTTTGAACGACGTCAGCCCCAGCATTTT.